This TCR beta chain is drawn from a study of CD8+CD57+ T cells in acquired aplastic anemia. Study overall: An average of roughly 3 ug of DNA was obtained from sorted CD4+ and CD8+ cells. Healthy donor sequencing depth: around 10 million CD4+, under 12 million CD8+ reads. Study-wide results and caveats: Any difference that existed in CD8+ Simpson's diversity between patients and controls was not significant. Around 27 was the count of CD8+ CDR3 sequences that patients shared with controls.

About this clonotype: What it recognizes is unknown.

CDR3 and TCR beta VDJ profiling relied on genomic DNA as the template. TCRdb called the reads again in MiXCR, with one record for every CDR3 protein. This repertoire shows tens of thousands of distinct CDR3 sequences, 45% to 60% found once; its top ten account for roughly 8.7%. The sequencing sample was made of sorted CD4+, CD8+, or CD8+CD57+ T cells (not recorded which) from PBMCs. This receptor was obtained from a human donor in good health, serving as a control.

CDR3 nucleotides: TGTGCCAGCAGTGATTATCAGGGGTACGAGCAGTACTTC. Protein sequence: CASSDYQGYEQYF. The genes are TRBV25-1 and TRBJ2-7, with D perhaps TRBD1 (6 bases). The germline V gene has CDR1 MGHDK and CDR2 SYGVNS. Trimming removed 3 bases from V and 4 bases from J, with 10 bases in between. The CDR3 length is 13 residues.